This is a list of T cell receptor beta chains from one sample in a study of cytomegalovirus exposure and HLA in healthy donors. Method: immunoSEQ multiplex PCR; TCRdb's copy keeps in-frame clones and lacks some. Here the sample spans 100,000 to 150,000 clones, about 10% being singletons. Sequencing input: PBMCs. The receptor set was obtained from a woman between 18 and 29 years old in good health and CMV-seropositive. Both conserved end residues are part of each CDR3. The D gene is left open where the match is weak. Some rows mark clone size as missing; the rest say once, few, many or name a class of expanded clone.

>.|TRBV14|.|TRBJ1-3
TGTGCCAGCAGCCAAGGGCCTGACACCATATATTTT
CASSQGPDTIYF
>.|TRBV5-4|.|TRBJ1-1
TGTGCCAGCAGCTTGGGGGTGCCAGGGCTAGGTTGGGACACTGAAGCTTTCTTT
CASSLGVPGLGWDTEAFF
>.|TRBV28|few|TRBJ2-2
TGTGCCAGCAGCCAACCACCCGGGACTGCGAACACCGGGGAGCTGTTTTTT
CASSQPPGTANTGELFF
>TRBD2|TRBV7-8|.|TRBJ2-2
TGTGCCAGCAGCTTATCGGCGGGAGGCCTACGGACCGGGGAGCTGTTTTTT
CASSLSAGGLRTGELFF
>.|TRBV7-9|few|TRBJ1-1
TGTGCCAGCAGCGGTAGTCGGGACTCCCGGATGAACACTGAAGCTTTCTTT
CASSGSRDSRMNTEAFF
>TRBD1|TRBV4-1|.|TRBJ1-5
TGCGCCAGCAGCCGGCCAGGGGGCGCGCAGCCCCAGCATTTT
CASSRPGGAQPQHF
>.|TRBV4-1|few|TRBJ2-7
TGCGCCAGCAGCCAAGCGGGCCCAGGGGACGGAGCCTACGAGCAGTACTTC
CASSQAGPGDGAYEQYF
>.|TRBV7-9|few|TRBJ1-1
TGTGCCAGCAGCTTTCTCTCGAGCACTGAAGCTTTCTTT
CASSFLSSTEAFF
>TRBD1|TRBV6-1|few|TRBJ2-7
TGTGCCAGCAGTGAAAGTTTTGGGACAGCCTACGAGCAGTACTTC
CASSESFGTAYEQYF
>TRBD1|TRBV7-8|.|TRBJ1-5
TGTGCCAGCAGGGCGGACAGGGGGAAAGGTCAGCCCCAGCATTTT
CASRADRGKGQPQHF
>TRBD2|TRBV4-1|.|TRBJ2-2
TGCGCCAGCAGCCAGTTTCTAGCGGGGATAGGCACCGGGGAGCTGTTTTTT
CASSQFLAGIGTGELFF
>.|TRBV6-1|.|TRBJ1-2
TGTGCCAGCAGCCTCGGGGGGTATGGCTACACCTTC
CASSLGGYGYTF
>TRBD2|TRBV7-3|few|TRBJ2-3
TGTGCCAGCAGCCCAAATTCCGGACTAGCTGCCTCTGGGACGCAGTATTTT
CASSPNSGLAASGTQYF
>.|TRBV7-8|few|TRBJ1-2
TGTGCCAGCAGCTTAGCCGGGGCTAACTATGGCTACACCTTC
CASSLAGANYGYTF
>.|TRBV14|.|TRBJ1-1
TGTGCCAGCAGCCTTACGGGGATCTCTGAAGCTTTCTTT
CASSLTGISEAFF
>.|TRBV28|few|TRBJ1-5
TGTGCCAGCAGTCCGCTCGTGAGAACAGGTAACAATCAGCCCCAGCATTTT
CASSPLVRTGNNQPQHF
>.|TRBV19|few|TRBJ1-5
TGTGCCAGTAGCCCCGGAGGGTACAATCAGCCCCAGCATTTT
CASSPGGYNQPQHF
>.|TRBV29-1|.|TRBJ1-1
TGCAGCGTGAGGCCGGCTGAAGCTTTCTTT
CSVRPAEAFF
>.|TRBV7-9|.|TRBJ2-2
TGTGCCAGCAGCTTATCAGGGTTGGGAATAGGCACCGGGGAGCTGTTTTTT
CASSLSGLGIGTGELFF
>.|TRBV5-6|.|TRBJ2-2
TGTGCCAGCACCCTCGGGAACACCGGGGAGCTGTTTTTT
CASTLGNTGELFF
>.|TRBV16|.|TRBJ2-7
TGTGCCAGCAGCCAAATAAGCGAAGTCACCTACGAGCAGTACTTC
CASSQISEVTYEQYF
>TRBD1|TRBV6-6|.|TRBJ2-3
TGTGCCAGCAGTTACCTGACAGGGTTTGGAGATACGCAGTATTTT
CASSYLTGFGDTQYF
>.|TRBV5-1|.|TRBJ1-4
TGCGCCAGCAGCTCAATCGGGGGTAATGAAAAACTGTTTTTT
CASSSIGGNEKLFF
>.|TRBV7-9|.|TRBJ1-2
TGTGCCAGCACCCAGAGTGGGGCTGCCTATGGCTACACCTTC
CASTQSGAAYGYTF
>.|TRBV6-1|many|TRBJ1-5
TGTGCCAGCAAGTTGACAGGTAATCAGCCCCAGCATTTT
CASKLTGNQPQHF
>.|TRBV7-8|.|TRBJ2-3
TGTGCCAGCAGTTCTTTTGGGGAGCTGAGGAATACGCAGTATTTT
CASSSFGELRNTQYF